A selection of T cell receptor beta chains follows, all from one sample in a study of blood T cell repertoires in COVID-19. The table came from immunoSEQ multiplex PCR; TCRdb's copy has only in-frame clones and leaves some out. The table has 120,000 to 150,000 clones, around nine tenths seen once; the top ten hold 8.5% to 9%. The sequencing input was peripheral blood. Every receptor here comes from a woman between 45 and 65 years old with active or convalescent COVID-19. The CDR3 runs from the conserved cysteine through the conserved F or W. Fields, in order: V gene, J gene, D gene, clone size, CDR3 protein, CDR3 DNA. The D gene is left open where the match is weak. The size field is filled for only some rows; it gives once, few, many or a size class.

V: TRBV10-1; J: TRBJ1-1; D: TRBD1; size: -; CDR3: CASSGRTGGLAFF; DNA: TGCGCCAGCAGTGGGCGGACAGGAGGGTTAGCTTTCTTT
V: TRBV18; J: TRBJ1-1; D: -; size: -; CDR3: CASSPERTGSKAFF; DNA: TGTGCCAGCTCACCGGAGCGCACCGGAAGTAAAGCTTTCTTT
V: TRBV11-2; J: TRBJ2-1; D: TRBD2; size: -; CDR3: CASSLGLLTSGGRPVEQFF; DNA: TGTGCCAGCAGCTTAGGTTTGTTAACTAGCGGGGGGAGGCCGGTTGAGCAGTTCTTC
V: TRBV30; J: TRBJ1-2; D: -; size: -; CDR3: CAWSVQGHYGYTF; DNA: TGTGCCTGGAGTGTACAGGGACACTATGGCTACACCTTC
V: TRBV27; J: TRBJ1-1; D: -; size: -; CDR3: CASSLRGSTEAFF; DNA: TGTGCCAGCAGTTTGCGGGGCAGTACTGAAGCTTTCTTT
V: TRBV7-2; J: TRBJ2-2; D: -; size: -; CDR3: CASSLSLATRSTGELFF; DNA: TGTGCCAGCAGCTTATCCCTAGCGACACGGTCCACCGGGGAGCTGTTTTTT
V: TRBV4-1; J: TRBJ1-2; D: -; size: -; CDR3: CASSHRGIHYGYTF; DNA: TGCGCCAGCAGCCACAGAGGGATTCACTATGGCTACACCTTC
V: TRBV6-6; J: TRBJ1-2; D: -; size: -; CDR3: CASSPPGNYGYTF; DNA: TGTGCCAGCAGTCCCCCGGGTAACTATGGCTACACCTTC
V: TRBV7-2; J: TRBJ2-3; D: TRBD2; size: -; CDR3: CASSLLAGGNTDTQYF; DNA: TGTGCCAGCAGCTTACTAGCGGGAGGAAATACAGATACGCAGTATTTT
V: TRBV9; J: TRBJ2-7; D: -; size: -; CDR3: CASSEGALAYEQYF; DNA: TGTGCCAGCAGCGAGGGAGCTCTAGCCTACGAGCAGTACTTC
V: TRBV6-2/TRBV6-3; J: TRBJ2-7; D: -; size: -; CDR3: CASSLGTAYEQYF; DNA: TGTGCCAGCAGTCTCGGGACTGCATACGAGCAGTACTTC
V: TRBV19; J: TRBJ2-5; D: -; size: -; CDR3: CASSRSEQETQYF; DNA: TGTGCCAGTAGTCGTTCAGAACAAGAGACCCAGTACTTC
V: TRBV27; J: TRBJ1-2; D: TRBD1; size: -; CDR3: CASSPGTGVYGYTF; DNA: TGTGCCAGCAGTCCAGGGACAGGGGTCTATGGCTACACCTTC
V: TRBV18; J: TRBJ1-2; D: -; size: -; CDR3: CASSRGAVYGYTF; DNA: TGTGCCAGCTCACGCGGGGCTGTCTATGGCTACACCTTC
V: TRBV6-2/TRBV6-3; J: TRBJ1-2; D: -; size: -; CDR3: CASSYGGVGYGYTF; DNA: TGTGCCAGCAGTTACGGCGGAGTTGGCTATGGCTACACCTTC
V: TRBV9; J: TRBJ1-2; D: -; size: -; CDR3: CASSVAAPGRGYTF; DNA: TGTGCCAGCAGCGTAGCTGCCCCAGGTCGTGGCTACACCTTC
V: TRBV7-2; J: TRBJ1-2; D: -; size: -; CDR3: CASSSFSDYGYTF; DNA: TGTGCCAGCAGCTCTTTTTCTGACTATGGCTACACCTTC
V: TRBV7-2; J: TRBJ1-1; D: TRBD1; size: -; CDR3: CASSNRRDRGRTEAFF; DNA: TGTGCCAGCAGCAACAGGAGGGACAGGGGTCGCACTGAAGCTTTCTTT
V: TRBV12-5; J: TRBJ2-2; D: -; size: -; CDR3: CASGLVAGFRLQLGIANTGELFF; DNA: TGTGCTAGTGGTTTGGTCGCTGGGTTCAGGCTTCAATTGGGTATCGCGAACACCGGGGAGCTGTTTTTT
V: TRBV5-6; J: TRBJ1-2; D: -; size: -; CDR3: CASSSGTTYGYTF; DNA: TGTGCCAGCAGCTCCGGGACAACCTATGGCTACACCTTC
V: TRBV11-2; J: TRBJ2-1; D: TRBD1; size: -; CDR3: CASSLDLRGGALNEQFF; DNA: TGTGCCAGCAGCTTAGATTTAAGAGGGGGCGCATTAAATGAGCAGTTCTTC
V: TRBV6-1; J: TRBJ2-5; D: -; size: -; CDR3: CASSEARETQYF; DNA: TGTGCCAGCAGTGAAGCGAGGGAGACCCAGTACTTC
V: TRBV6-1; J: TRBJ1-2; D: -; size: -; CDR3: CASSEVRRAVNYGYTF; DNA: TGTGCCAGCAGTGAAGTCAGGAGGGCCGTGAACTATGGCTACACCTTC
V: TRBV10-3; J: TRBJ2-5; D: TRBD1; size: medium-sized; CDR3: CAIGGQGEQETQYF; DNA: TGTGCCATCGGGGGACAGGGGGAACAAGAGACCCAGTACTTC
V: TRBV29-1; J: TRBJ2-5; D: TRBD2; size: -; CDR3: CSVEVAGDAQETQYF; DNA: TGCAGCGTTGAAGTAGCGGGAGATGCACAAGAGACCCAGTACTTC
V: TRBV19; J: TRBJ1-2; D: TRBD1; size: -; CDR3: CASSLGQPLGYGYTF; DNA: TGTGCCAGTAGTCTGGGACAGCCCCTCGGCTATGGCTACACCTTC
V: TRBV5-8; J: TRBJ1-1; D: TRBD1; size: -; CDR3: CASSSYGQGGTEAFF; DNA: TGTGCCAGCAGCTCCTACGGACAGGGCGGCACTGAAGCTTTCTTT
V: TRBV19; J: TRBJ1-2; D: -; size: -; CDR3: CASSISGKHNYGYTF; DNA: TGTGCCAGTAGTATATCAGGGAAGCATAACTATGGCTACACCTTC
V: TRBV19; J: TRBJ1-5; D: -; size: -; CDR3: CASMDPTDSHSNQPQHF; DNA: TGTGCCAGTATGGACCCTACGGACAGTCATAGCAATCAGCCCCAGCATTTT
V: TRBV10-3; J: TRBJ1-1; D: TRBD1; size: -; CDR3: CAISEGGTGAGTRTEAFF; DNA: TGTGCCATCAGTGAGGGAGGGACAGGGGCCGGAACGCGCACTGAAGCTTTCTTT
V: TRBV7-8; J: TRBJ1-3; D: TRBD1; size: -; CDR3: CASSFLGTGAGNTIYF; DNA: TGTGCCAGCAGCTTTTTAGGGACAGGGGCTGGAAACACCATATATTTT
V: TRBV15; J: TRBJ2-2; D: TRBD1; size: -; CDR3: CATSRGGRGRNTGELFF; DNA: TGTGCCACCAGCAGAGGAGGCAGGGGGCGCAACACCGGGGAGCTGTTTTTT
V: TRBV7-9; J: TRBJ1-4; D: TRBD1; size: -; CDR3: CASSSGQDEKLFF; DNA: TGTGCCAGCAGCTCGGGACAGGATGAAAAACTGTTTTTT
V: TRBV18; J: TRBJ2-7; D: -; size: -; CDR3: CASSSRGYEQYF; DNA: TGTGCCAGCTCAAGTCGGGGATACGAGCAGTACTTC
V: TRBV6-2/TRBV6-3; J: TRBJ2-7; D: -; size: once; CDR3: CASSRDGSSYEQYF; DNA: TGTGCCAGCAGTCGGGACGGGAGCTCCTACGAGCAGTACTTC
V: TRBV5-1; J: TRBJ1-2; D: -; size: -; CDR3: CASSSAGTQNYGYTF; DNA: TGCGCCAGCAGCTCCGCGGGTACTCAGAACTATGGCTACACCTTC
V: TRBV5-1; J: TRBJ2-7; D: -; size: once; CDR3: CASSLAITGNPYEQYF; DNA: TGCGCCAGCAGCTTGGCCATCACAGGGAATCCCTACGAGCAGTACTTC